Following are 18 T cell receptor beta chains from one sample sequenced in a study of cytomegalovirus exposure and HLA in healthy donors. PCR amplification relied on 60 Vbeta primers (plus 13 Jbeta primers). Some clones are missing from TCRdb's copy, which holds only in-frame ones; the method was immunoSEQ multiplex PCR. The sample yields some 100,000 clones, under 80% seen once. The sequencing sample was made of PBMCs. These receptors were collected from a woman aged 50 to 60 in good health and CMV-seropositive.

Remarks on this clone: Other nucleotide sequences in the sample specify the same CDR3. The chain employs TRBV5-1 and TRBJ2-7; 7 bases match TRBD1. Germline V CDR1 and CDR2: SGHRS, YFSETQ. The CDR3 is made up of 13 amino acids. J lost 0 bases, V lost 3 bases, and 0 bases had no gene match. CDR3 nucleotides: TGCGCCAGCAGCTGGGACAGCTCCTACGAGCAGTACTTC. Translated: CASSWDSSYEQYF.

This clone turned up a few times. The gene calls are TRBV6-6 and TRBJ1-1; D remains unclear. The CDR3 runs 10 residues. V shed 6 bases and J shed 5 bases, with 4 bases lying between them. Germline CDR1 MNHNY, CDR2 SVGAGI (reference sequence). CDR3 DNA sequence: TGTGCCAGCAGCCAAACTGAAGCTTTCTTT. It is translated as CASSQTEAFF.

The chain carries TRBV18 and TRBJ1-1, with 8 bases that match TRBD1. Germline lookup yields CDR1 KGHSH and CDR2 LQKENI. V shed 1 base and J 8 bases; nucleotides not matched to a gene: 12. CDR3 length: 16 residues. CDR3 sequence: CASSPLQQGETWEAFF. In DNA form, the CDR3 reads TGTGCCAGCTCACCACTTCAACAGGGGGAGACCTGGGAAGCTTTCTTT.

The chain carries TRBV30 and TRBJ1-4, with 12 bases fitting TRBD1. The CDR3 runs to 16 residues. Germline loops: CDR1 GTSNPN, CDR2 SVGIG (reference sequence). Trimming at V came to 3 bases and at J to 2 bases, leaving 4 bases not matched to a gene. As DNA, the CDR3 is TGTGCCTGGAGGGGACAGGGGGCTATCACTAATGAAAAACTGTTTTTT. Its translation is CAWRGQGAITNEKLFF.

The V call is TRBV27, the J call TRBJ2-3, with TRBD1 as a possible D gene (8 bases). V was trimmed by 3 bases and J by 2 bases, leaving 15 bases between them. From germline, CDR1 is MNHEY and CDR2 SMNVEV (reference sequence). The CDR3 is made up of 16 amino acids. CDR3 sequence (DNA): TGTGCCAGCAGTTTTCGACAGGGGAGGGCCACAGATACGCAGTATTTT. Protein: CASSFRQGRATDTQYF.

This clone has just a few counts. This chain links TRBV5-5 with TRBJ1-3; D call uncertain. Germline V CDR1 and CDR2: SGHKS, YYEKEE (reference sequence). This CDR3 comprises 15 residues. V lost 2 bases to trimming and J lost 0 bases, with 9 bases between them. The CDR3 sequence is CASSFQLSSGNTIYF. The DNA of the CDR3 is TGTGCCAGCAGCTTTCAGTTATCCTCTGGAAACACCATATATTTT.

With respect to this clone: A read error may produce the germline difference seen at one junction end. This chain connects TRBV9 to TRBJ2-7; TRBD2 matches 7 bases. The CDR3 is 12 residues long. CDR1 SGDLS and CDR2 YYNGEE come from the germline V gene. CDR3 DNA sequence: TGTGCCAGCAGCGTAACCGGGACTACCATGCACTTC. It is translated as CASSVTGTTMHF.

This clone was counted only a few times. V gene TRBV10-1 combines with J gene TRBJ2-2; TRBD2 agrees at 7 bases. Germline values: CDR1 WNHNN, CDR2 SYGVQD (reference sequence). This CDR3 is 19 amino acids long. J was trimmed by 3 bases and V by 0 bases; bases with no gene match: 13. CDR3 nucleotide sequence: TGCGCCAGCAGTGAGTCTTATTCCCGGCCTAGCGGATACACCGGGGAGCTGTTTTTT. This sequence encodes CASSESYSRPSGYTGELFF.

CDR3 residues: CASSYLPGQITGELFF. The DNA for the CDR3 is TGTGCCAGCAGTTACCTACCGGGACAGATCACCGGGGAGCTGTTTTTT. V is TRBV6-5 and J is TRBJ2-2; the match to TRBD1 covers 7 bases. Trimming at V came to 2 bases and at J to 4 bases, leaving 7 bases not matched to a gene. Germline loops: CDR1 MNHEY, CDR2 SVGAGI. The CDR3 loop spans 16 amino acids.

The chain carries TRBV4-1 and TRBJ2-5; 7 bases agree with TRBD2. The assigned J gene may be wrong: the sequence end matches TRBJ2-7 better. The V gene's germline CDR1 is MGHRA and CDR2 YSYEKL. The length of the CDR3 is 15 residues. CDR3: CASSQDIGSGDEQYF. The CDR3 nucleotides are TGCGCCAGCAGCCAAGATATCGGGAGCGGGGACGAGCAGTACTTC.

This sequence joins TRBV7-6 and TRBJ2-7; TRBD1 matches 7 bases. CDR1 SGHVS and CDR2 FNYEAQ come from the germline V gene. The CDR3 spans 13 residues. V shed 3 bases, J shed 3 bases, and the junction held 2 bases outside the gene matches. The CDR3 DNA is TGTGCCAGCAGCTTCGACAGGGACTACGAGCAGTACTTC. This sequence encodes CASSFDRDYEQYF.

The chain has TRBV30 and TRBJ1-2; TRBD1 matches at 8 bases. J gave up 8 bases and V 1 base, and 6 bases lay outside the gene matches. The length of the CDR3 is 13 residues. Germline CDR1 is GTSNPN and CDR2 is SVGIG (reference sequence). The CDR3 spells CAWSDNRGYGYTF. CDR3 coding DNA: TGTGCCTGGAGTGATAACAGGGGGTACGGCTACACCTTC.

The chain combines TRBV4-1 with TRBJ1-1; tentatively, D is TRBD1 (5 bases). The CDR3 spans 15 residues. V shed 3 bases and J shed 3 bases, with 14 bases lying between them. CDR1 and CDR2 from the germline V gene are MGHRA and YSYEKL. CDR3 sequence (DNA): TGCGCCAGCAGCCAGTCACAAGGGGTGTACACTGAAGCTTTCTTT. This codes for CASSQSQGVYTEAFF.

V usage is TRBV18 and J usage is TRBJ2-5, with D uncertain. The tail of the sequence fits TRBJ2-7 better, so the J call may be wrong. The CDR3 consists of 17 residues. In germline, CDR1 is KGHSH, CDR2 LQKENI. The CDR3, as DNA: TGTGCCAGCTCACCAAGAAGTAAGCCTCTAAGCTCCTACGAGCAGTACTTC. Amino acid sequence: CASSPRSKPLSSYEQYF.

The chain links TRBV27 to TRBJ1-4; no clear D. Germline CDR1 and CDR2: MNHEY and SMNVEV (reference sequence). The CDR3 is made up of 13 amino acids. V was clipped by 3 bases and J by 1 base, with 3 bases between them. The CDR3 DNA is TGTGCCAGCAGTTTCGGAACTAATGAAAAACTGTTTTTT. It yields the protein CASSFGTNEKLFF. The full variable domain, in which reference TRBV27 and TRBJ1-4 provide the parts outside the CDR3, is EAQVTQNPRYLITVTGKKLTVTCSQNMNHEYMSWYRQDPGLGLRQIYYSMNVEVTDKGDVPEGYKVSRKEKRNFPLILESPSPNQTSLYFCASSFGTNEKLFFGSGTQLSVL.

This clone was detected only a few times. V is TRBV13 and J is TRBJ1-2, with unresolved D. The germline gives CDR1 PRHDT, CDR2 FYEKMQ (reference sequence). CDR3 size: 13 residues. V lost 3 bases and J 2 bases, leaving 7 bases between the germline ends. CDR3 bases: TGTGCCAGCAGCTTCGGGGAAAACTATGGCTACACCTTC. This sequence encodes CASSFGENYGYTF.

This clone was found a few times. The J gene is TRBJ1-5, the V gene TRBV4-1, with D uncertain. The CDR3 contains 13 residues. The V and J ends lost 6 bases and 0 bases respectively, with 6 bases between them. CDR1 and CDR2 (germline): MGHRA, YSYEKL. The CDR3 is CASSFGSNQPQHF. The CDR3 nucleotides are TGCGCCAGCAGTTTCGGTAGCAATCAGCCCCAGCATTTT.

The chain combines TRBV10-3 with TRBJ1-5; D ambiguous. The CDR3 has 13 amino acids. V gave up 6 bases and J gave up 1 base, with 7 bases separating them. Germline V gene sequence: CDR1 ENHRY, CDR2 SYGVKD. The DNA for the CDR3 is TGTGCCATCAGGGCGGAGAGCAATCAGCCCCAGCATTTT. It yields the protein CAIRAESNQPQHF.